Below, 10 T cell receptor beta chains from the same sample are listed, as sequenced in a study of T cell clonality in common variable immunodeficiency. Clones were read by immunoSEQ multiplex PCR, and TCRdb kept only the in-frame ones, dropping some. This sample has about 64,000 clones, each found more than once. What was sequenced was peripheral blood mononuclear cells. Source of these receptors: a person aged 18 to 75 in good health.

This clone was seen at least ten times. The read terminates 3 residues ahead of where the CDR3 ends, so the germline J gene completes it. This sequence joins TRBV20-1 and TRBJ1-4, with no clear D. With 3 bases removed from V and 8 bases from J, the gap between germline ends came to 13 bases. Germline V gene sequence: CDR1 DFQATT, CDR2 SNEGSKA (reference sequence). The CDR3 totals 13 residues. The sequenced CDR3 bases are TGCAGTGCTAGGGTAGGGCTTCGGGAAAAA. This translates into CSARVGLREK. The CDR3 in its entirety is CSARVGLREKLFF.

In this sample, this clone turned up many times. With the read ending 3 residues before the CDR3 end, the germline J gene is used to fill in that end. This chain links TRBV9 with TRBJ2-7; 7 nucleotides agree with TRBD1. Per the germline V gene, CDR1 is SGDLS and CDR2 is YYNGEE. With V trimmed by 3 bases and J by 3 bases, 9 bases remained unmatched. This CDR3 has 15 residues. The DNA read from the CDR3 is TGTGCCAGCAGCGGACAGGGAGACTTAAACTACGAG. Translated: CASSGQGDLNYE. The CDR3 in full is CASSGQGDLNYEQYF.

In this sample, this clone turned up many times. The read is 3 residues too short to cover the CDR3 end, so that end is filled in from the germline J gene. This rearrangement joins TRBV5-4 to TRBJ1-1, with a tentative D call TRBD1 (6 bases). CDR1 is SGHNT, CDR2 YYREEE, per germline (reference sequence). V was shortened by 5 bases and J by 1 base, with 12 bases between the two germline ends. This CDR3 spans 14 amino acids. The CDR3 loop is CASRYGGGNTEAFF. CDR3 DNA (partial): TGTGCCAGCAGATACGGAGGGGGGAACACTGAA.

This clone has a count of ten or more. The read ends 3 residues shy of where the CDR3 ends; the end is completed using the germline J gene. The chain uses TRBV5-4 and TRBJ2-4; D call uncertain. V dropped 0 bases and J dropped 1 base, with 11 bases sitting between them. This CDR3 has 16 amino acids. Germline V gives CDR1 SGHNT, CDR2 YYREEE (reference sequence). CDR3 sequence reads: CASSLEGLGAKNIQYF. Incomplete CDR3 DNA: TGTGCCAGCAGCTTGGAAGGTCTCGGGGCCAAAAACATT.

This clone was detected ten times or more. Partial CDR3 DNA: TGTGCCAGCAGTGAAGCAAACAGAAACACCGGGGAG. Protein product: CASSEANRNTGE. The complete CDR3 reads CASSEANRNTGELFF. The chain carries TRBV6-1 and TRBJ2-2; D gene ambiguous. The read is 3 residues too short to cover the CDR3 end, so that end is filled in from the germline J gene. The germline gives CDR1 MNHNS, CDR2 SASEGT. This CDR3 is 15 amino acids long. The V end was cut by 0 bases, the J end by 2 bases, with 7 bases between.

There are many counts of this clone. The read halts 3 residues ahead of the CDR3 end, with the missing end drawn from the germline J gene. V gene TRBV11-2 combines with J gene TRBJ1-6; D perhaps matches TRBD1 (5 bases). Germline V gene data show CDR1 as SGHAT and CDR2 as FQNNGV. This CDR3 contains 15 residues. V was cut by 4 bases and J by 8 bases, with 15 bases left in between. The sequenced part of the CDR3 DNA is TGTGCCAGCAGCTCCAATCAGGGCCCTTATTCACCC. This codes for CASSSNQGPYSP. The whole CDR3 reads CASSSNQGPYSPLHF.

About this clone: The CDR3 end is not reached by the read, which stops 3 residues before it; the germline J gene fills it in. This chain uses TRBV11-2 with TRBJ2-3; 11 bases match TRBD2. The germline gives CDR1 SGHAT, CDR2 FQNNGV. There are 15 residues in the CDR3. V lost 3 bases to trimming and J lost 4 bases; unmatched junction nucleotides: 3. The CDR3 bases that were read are TGTGCCAGCAGCTTTAGCGGGGGGGCCGCAGATACG. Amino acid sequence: CASSFSGGAADT. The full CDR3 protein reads CASSFSGGAADTQYF.

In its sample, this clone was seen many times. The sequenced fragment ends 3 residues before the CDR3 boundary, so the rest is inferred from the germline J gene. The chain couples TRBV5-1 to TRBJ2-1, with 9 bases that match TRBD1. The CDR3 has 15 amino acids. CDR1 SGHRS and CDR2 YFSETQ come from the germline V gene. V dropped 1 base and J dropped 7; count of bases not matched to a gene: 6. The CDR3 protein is CASSLTGGELNEQFF. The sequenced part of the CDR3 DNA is TGCGCCAGCAGCTTGACAGGGGGCGAATTGAATGAG.

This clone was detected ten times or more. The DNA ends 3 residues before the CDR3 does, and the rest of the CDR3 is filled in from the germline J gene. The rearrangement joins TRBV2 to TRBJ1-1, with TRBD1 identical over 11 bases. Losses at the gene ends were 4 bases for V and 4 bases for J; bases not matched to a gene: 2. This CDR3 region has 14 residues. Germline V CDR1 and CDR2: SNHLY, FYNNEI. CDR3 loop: CASSVGQGVTEAFF. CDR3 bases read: TGTGCCAGCAGTGTGGGACAGGGGGTCACTGAA.

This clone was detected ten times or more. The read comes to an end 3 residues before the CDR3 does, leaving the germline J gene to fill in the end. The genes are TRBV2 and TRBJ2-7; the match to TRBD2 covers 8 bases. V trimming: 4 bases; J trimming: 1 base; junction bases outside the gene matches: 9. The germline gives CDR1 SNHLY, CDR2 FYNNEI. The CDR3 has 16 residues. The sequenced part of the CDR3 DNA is TGTGCCAGCAGTGCGGGAGGGGGGGGCAGTTCCTACGAG. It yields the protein CASSAGGGGSSYE. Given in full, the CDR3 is CASSAGGGGSSYEQYF.